One sample yielded the 26 T cell receptor beta chains listed below, sequenced in a study of T cell responses to AZD1222 COVID-19 vaccine. Method: immunoSEQ multiplex PCR; TCRdb's copy keeps in-frame clones and lacks some. Found here are 130,000 to 150,000 clones, about 90% of them singletons; the top ten hold roughly 5.6%. Sequencing was performed on peripheral blood, taken on day 0 of AZD1222 vaccination. The receptors come from an adult in good health.

This chain joins TRBV12-3 or TRBV12-4 and TRBJ1-1; D is ambiguous. Trimming left V 8 bases short and J 4 bases short, with 11 bases between. The CDR3 contains 12 residues. The CDR3 DNA is TGTGCCAGCCGAGTTATGGTCACTGAAGCTTTCTTT. As protein: CASRVMVTEAFF.

This sequence joins TRBV11-3 and TRBJ2-7; the match to TRBD2 covers 7 bases. The germline gives CDR1 SGHNT, CDR2 YENEEA. V lost 3 bases, J lost 3 bases, and 5 bases stayed unmatched. CDR3 length: 14 amino acids. For the CDR3, the DNA is TGTGCCAGCAGCTTTGCGGGAGTGGGCTACGAGCAGTACTTC. The encoded protein is CASSFAGVGYEQYF.

V gene TRBV18 combines with J gene TRBJ2-3, with 12 bases aligning to TRBD2. CDR3 length: 16 residues. V dropped 2 bases and J dropped 1; count of bases not matched to a gene: 1. Germline CDR1 KGHSH, CDR2 LQKENI. Here the CDR3 DNA reads TGTGCCAGCTCACCATGGACTAGCGGGGGCACAGATACGCAGTATTTT. The encoded protein is CASSPWTSGGTDTQYF.

The V call is TRBV7-2, the J call TRBJ2-5; 12 bases are shared with TRBD2. Germline V CDR1 and CDR2: SGHTA, FQGNSA. The V gene end was trimmed by 0 bases and the J gene end by 6 bases; junction bases not matched to a gene: 2. The CDR3 has 15 residues. CDR3 coding DNA: TGTGCCAGCAGCTTAGCTCTAGCGGGGGGGAAGACCCAGTACTTC. Protein sequence: CASSLALAGGKTQYF.

This chain links TRBV4-1 with TRBJ1-1; 8 bases line up with TRBD1. The CDR3 loop spans 14 amino acids. The germline CDR1 and CDR2 sequences are MGHRA and YSYEKL. V gave up 2 bases and J gave up 7 bases; unmatched junction bases: 6. The CDR3 sequence is CASSQPDREVEAFF. The CDR3 DNA reads TGCGCCAGCAGCCAACCGGACAGGGAAGTTGAAGCTTTCTTT.

The chain joins TRBV12-3 or TRBV12-4 to TRBJ1-2; D is ambiguous. The CDR3 consists of 11 residues. Trimming pared 7 bases from V and 10 bases from J, leaving 13 bases between. The CDR3 loop reads CASTQASPYTF. For the CDR3, the DNA is TGTGCCAGCACCCAGGCCTCTCCCTACACCTTC.

The rearrangement joins TRBV6-5 to TRBJ1-1, with D uncertain. The CDR3 is 13 amino acids. CDR1 and CDR2 from the germline V gene are MNHEY and SVGAGI. Trimming took off 6 bases at V and 0 bases at J, with 8 bases between the two ends. The CDR3 DNA reads TGTGCCAGCAGCCAAACAGTGAACACTGAAGCTTTCTTT. Its translation is CASSQTVNTEAFF.

The rearrangement joins TRBV4-3 to TRBJ1-1, with D unresolved. This CDR3 has 14 residues. Between the trimmed V and J ends, which lost 8 bases and 2 bases, there was a span of 15 bases. Germline-derived CDR1 and CDR2 are LGHNA and YSLEER. The CDR3 sequence: CASGWVSANTEAFF. The CDR3 DNA reads TGCGCCAGCGGCTGGGTATCAGCTAACACTGAAGCTTTCTTT.

The J gene is TRBJ1-1, the V gene TRBV10-3; possibly TRBD1 for D (6 bases). CDR1 ENHRY and CDR2 SYGVKD come from the germline V gene. This CDR3 is built from 14 residues. Trimming took off 5 bases at V and 3 bases at J, with 13 bases between the two ends. This chain's CDR3 is CAISTLRGDTEAFF. The CDR3 bases are TGTGCCATCAGTACGCTCAGGGGAGACACTGAAGCTTTCTTT.

The V gene is TRBV7-9, the J gene TRBJ1-1; D is perhaps TRBD1 (5 bases). V was cut by 7 bases and J by 3 bases, with 18 bases left in between. CDR1 is SEHNR and CDR2 is FQNEAQ in the germline V gene (reference sequence). This CDR3 spans 15 amino acids. Here the CDR3 reads CASTVGDPTDTEAFF. CDR3 nucleotides: TGTGCCAGCACCGTAGGGGACCCGACTGACACTGAAGCTTTCTTT.

This chain links TRBV27 with TRBJ1-2, with D possibly TRBD1 on 5 matching bases. CDR1 is MNHEY, CDR2 SMNVEV, per germline (reference sequence). The CDR3 sequence is 16 residues long. The ends were cut back, 5 bases at V and 8 bases at J, with 24 bases in the middle. The CDR3 DNA is TGTGCCAGCAGTCCAAAACCGGGACCTCTAAAGGGAGGCTACACCTTC. Its translation: CASSPKPGPLKGGYTF.

This clone was observed a single time. CDR3 protein: CASSQDRFRDTEAFF. CDR3 in DNA: TGCGCCAGCAGCCAAGATCGTTTTAGGGACACTGAAGCTTTCTTT. This sequence joins TRBV4-3 and TRBJ1-1; D call uncertain. The V gene's germline CDR1 is LGHNA and CDR2 YSLEER. This CDR3 spans 15 amino acids. V lost 0 bases and J lost 3, with 11 bases in between.

The V gene is TRBV7-2, the J gene TRBJ1-6; 9 nucleotides line up with TRBD1. CDR3 length: 15 amino acids. With V trimmed by 3 bases and J by 6 bases, 3 bases remained unmatched. The germline V gene has CDR1 SGHTA and CDR2 FQGNSA. CDR3 nucleotides: TGTGCCAGCAGCTTTTCGGGACAGGGTAATTCACCCCTCCACTTT. Translated, it gives CASSFSGQGNSPLHF.

The chain has TRBV5-1 and TRBJ1-4; 9 positions match TRBD1. Germline values: CDR1 SGHRS, CDR2 YFSETQ. There are 16 residues in the CDR3. With V trimmed by 0 bases and J by 3 bases, 3 bases remained unmatched. CDR3 in amino acids: CASSLGQGDANEKLFF. Written as DNA, the CDR3 is TGCGCCAGCAGCTTGGGACAGGGGGACGCTAATGAAAAACTGTTTTTT.

The chain combines TRBV7-9 with TRBJ2-7, with 8 bases aligning to TRBD2. This CDR3 region has 16 residues. The germline gives CDR1 SEHNR, CDR2 FQNEAQ (reference sequence). The V segment lost 5 bases and the J segment 7 bases; nucleotides outside the gene matches: 16. The CDR3 DNA is TGTGCCAGCAGCGACGGACCGGGACTAGTGGTTGAAGAGCAGTACTTC. This sequence encodes CASSDGPGLVVEEQYF.

This chain links TRBV3-1 (or the pseudogene TRBV3-2) with TRBJ1-3; D gene ambiguous. The germline CDR1 and CDR2 sequences are LGHDT and YNNKEL (reference sequence). The CDR3 runs 14 residues. V dropped 2 bases and J dropped 2 bases, with 7 bases sitting between them. The CDR3 DNA is TGTGCCAGCAGCCAAAGGAAGACTGGAAACACCATATATTTT. Its translation: CASSQRKTGNTIYF.

The chain joins TRBV5-4 to TRBJ2-1, with 11 bases that match TRBD2. The CDR3 covers 17 residues. CDR1 is SGHNT, CDR2 YYREEE, per germline (reference sequence). V lost 0 bases to trimming and J lost 3 bases; unmatched junction nucleotides: 5. Written as DNA, the CDR3 is TGTGCCAGCAGCTTGGGACTAGCGGGACCCCTCTACAATGAGCAGTTCTTC. This encodes CASSLGLAGPLYNEQFF.

On this clone: This specimen includes other DNA sequences encoding the same CDR3. This sequence joins TRBV7-9 and TRBJ2-5; D might be TRBD1 (6 bases). The CDR3 has 12 residues. Per the germline V gene, CDR1 is SEHNR and CDR2 is FQNEAQ (reference sequence). The V end was cut by 2 bases, the J end by 5 bases, with 6 bases between. The CDR3 loop is CASSLQGETQYF. CDR3 nucleotides: TGTGCCAGCAGCTTACAGGGGGAGACCCAGTACTTC.

The CDR3 DNA reads as TGTGCCAGTAGTATTGGCGGGGGGGCGGCCGGGGAGCTGTTTTTT. Protein: CASSIGGGAAGELFF. The chain couples TRBV19 to TRBJ2-2; 9 bases map to TRBD2. The CDR3 has 15 residues. Losses at the gene ends were 3 bases for V and 6 bases for J; bases not matched to a gene: 5. CDR1 and CDR2 (germline): LNHDA, SQIVND (reference sequence). Together with reference TRBV19 and TRBJ2-2, the CDR3 gives the full variable domain: DGGITQSPKYLFRKEGQNVTLSCEQNLNHDAMYWYRQDPGQGLRLIYYSQIVNDFQKGDIAEGYSVSREKKESFPLTVTSAQKNPTAFYLCASSIGGGAAGELFFGEGSRLTVL.

The chain links TRBV7-2 to TRBJ1-6, with a tentative D call TRBD1 (5 bases). Germline CDR1 is SGHTA and CDR2 is FQGNSA. This CDR3 comprises 15 residues. The V end lost 0 bases, the J end lost 10 bases, and 13 bases lay between the germline ends. CDR3 residues: CASSLAGGTWSPLHF. The CDR3 DNA is TGTGCCAGCAGCTTAGCTGGTGGGACTTGGTCACCCCTCCACTTT.

V usage is TRBV7-3 and J usage is TRBJ2-1, with D perhaps TRBD2 (5 bases). The CDR3 covers 13 residues. Germline assignment: CDR1 SGHTA and CDR2 FQGTGA. The V end lost 5 bases, the J end lost 4 bases, and 9 bases lay between the germline ends. CDR3 bases: TGTGCCAGCAGCCCGGCGGGTTACAATGAGCAGTTCTTC. This gives the protein CASSPAGYNEQFF.

The rearrangement links TRBV9 to TRBJ2-6; D might be TRBD1 (7 bases). The ends were cut back, 3 bases at V and 2 bases at J, with 18 bases in the middle. CDR3 length equals 18 residues. Germline-derived CDR1 and CDR2 are SGDLS and YYNGEE. CDR3 protein: CASSAATGRKPGANVLTF. Written as DNA, the CDR3 is TGTGCCAGCAGCGCGGCGACAGGGAGGAAGCCTGGGGCCAACGTCCTGACTTTC.

This chain connects TRBV5-4 to TRBJ2-5; 7 bases line up with TRBD2. This CDR3 comprises 14 residues. Germline values: CDR1 SGHNT, CDR2 YYREEE (reference sequence). V was clipped by 2 bases and J by 2 bases; unmatched bases: 3. CDR3 nucleotides: TGTGCCAGCAGCTTTGGGGGGGGGCAAGAGACCCAGTACTTC. Encoded protein: CASSFGGGQETQYF.

Here the CDR3 DNA reads TGTGCCAGCAGTTCCCCGACCCGCCAAGGAAATTCACCCCTCCACTTT. This encodes CASSSPTRQGNSPLHF. The J gene is TRBJ1-6, the V gene TRBV27; D gene unclear. The ends were cut back, 4 bases at V and 7 bases at J, with 17 bases in the middle. This CDR3 has 16 amino acids. The V gene's germline CDR1 is MNHEY and CDR2 SMNVEV (reference sequence).

This chain connects TRBV5-1 to TRBJ1-2, with 9 positions matching TRBD1. Per the germline V gene, CDR1 is SGHRS and CDR2 is YFSETQ. The CDR3 is 13 residues long. V lost 4 bases to trimming and J lost 8 bases; unmatched junction nucleotides: 6. The DNA for the CDR3 is TGCGCCAGCAGCCCAGGACAGGGGCCAGGCTACACCTTC. It codes for CASSPGQGPGYTF.

The DNA of the CDR3 is TGTGCCAGCAGTGACCGTGCGAGTAGCTCCTACAATGAGCAGTTCTTC. Translation gives CASSDRASSSYNEQFF. This sequence joins TRBV2 and TRBJ2-1; D is unclear. CDR3 size: 16 residues. CDR1 is SNHLY and CDR2 is FYNNEI in the germline V gene. V was shortened by 3 bases and J by 0 bases, with 12 bases between the two germline ends. Combining the CDR3 with reference TRBV2 and TRBJ2-1 gives the whole variable domain EPEVTQTPSHQVTQMGQEVILRCVPISNHLYFYWYRQILGQKVEFLVSFYNNEISEKSEIFDDQFSVERPDGSNFTLKIRSTKLEDSAMYFCASSDRASSSYNEQFFGPGTRLTVL.